This T cell receptor beta chain emerged from a study of cytomegalovirus exposure and HLA in healthy donors. Broader study findings: Accounts indicate the classifier identified cytomegalovirus status with strong specificity and sensitivity. CMV antigen specificity was confirmed in vitro for a few CMV-associated chains. Researchers catalogued over 150 TCR beta chains as cytomegalovirus-associated. Most TCR sequences were seen very rarely across donors, but some public TCRs occurred in many.

Libraries were prepared by immunoSEQ multiplex PCR; TCRdb keeps only in-frame clonotypes and omits some of them. The sample has 150,000 to 200,000 clones; roughly nine tenths are singletons. The CDR3 covers 15 residues. Trimming took off 11 bases at V and 0 bases at J, with 16 bases between the two ends. Germline V CDR1 and CDR2: MNHNS, SASEGT. Concerning this clone itself: Antigen: not known.

Sequences were obtained from PBMCs. The rearrangement uses TRBV6-1 and TRBJ1-4; no firm D call. This clonotype was sampled from a woman aged 25 to 39 in good health and CMV-seronegative. DNA of the CDR3: TGTGCCGCACGGGCACAGCTTGCAACTAATGAAAAACTGTTTTTT. Residues: CAARAQLATNEKLFF.